This paragraph covers one T cell receptor beta chain sequence. Its antigen is as yet unknown. These data belong to a study of blood T cells in healthy people across ages. Study findings and constraints: As naive T cell percentage varied, TCR beta diversity correlated strongly with it.

The authors ran a second PCR of roughly 6 to 11 cycles using a sample-barcoded 5' primer and a J-beta primer mix. Template switching added a 12-random-nucleotide identifier to every cDNA molecule. Via MiXCR, TCRdb re-called the 5' RACE reads, giving one row per CDR3 protein. The table records roughly 800,000 distinct CDR3 sequences, 53% of them present only once. This CDR3 spans 16 amino acids. V lost 5 bases, J lost 4 bases, and 6 bases stayed unmatched. Germline V CDR1 and CDR2: LGHNT, FRNRAP. The source material was blood. This receptor was taken from a man older than 75 in good health. V usage is TRBV12-5 and J usage is TRBJ2-1; 12 bases are a match to TRBD2. The CDR3 protein is CASGATSGRSYNEQFF. CDR3 sequence (DNA): TGTGCTAGTGGTGCTACTAGCGGGAGGTCTTACAATGAGCAGTTCTTC.